The clone carrying this T cell receptor beta chain was seen just once. TCRdb keeps only in-frame clones here, not all; method: immunoSEQ multiplex PCR. Among roughly 80,000 clones, over 85% were seen once, and the ten largest hold about 1.9%. This sample is drawn from a study of control samples from healthy donors and cancer patients. This CDR3 contains 17 residues. CDR1 is WNHNN and CDR2 is SYGVQD in the germline V gene (reference sequence). Trimming removed 4 bases at V and 4 bases at J, with 20 bases between. The sample consisted of PBMCs. V usage is TRBV10-1 and J usage is TRBJ2-4; D perhaps matches TRBD2 (6 bases). This clonotype was sampled from a woman aged 55-69 years with head and neck cancer. The CDR3 sequence: CASSGRVAGTPKNIQYF. DNA for the CDR3: TGCGCCAGCAGTGGGAGGGTGGCCGGGACTCCTAAAAACATTCAGTACTTC.